Shown below are 9 T cell receptor beta chains from a single sample sequenced in a study of blood T cell repertoires in COVID-19. Using immunoSEQ multiplex PCR, the repertoire was profiled, and TCRdb retains in-frame clones only, with some absent. The sample shows roughly 150,000 clones, about 80% of them seen only once. Sequenced input: PBMCs or T cells enriched from blood (not recorded which). All receptors come from a woman aged 70-85 years in a cohort exposed to, infected with or recovered from COVID-19 (not recorded which).

The DNA for the CDR3 is TGTGCCAGCAGCTTAGCTGTGGGAGTCTCTGGGGCCAACGTCCTGACTTTC. This codes for CASSLAVGVSGANVLTF. The V and J genes are TRBV7-6 and TRBJ2-6, with D tentatively TRBD2 (5 bases). Germline V gives CDR1 SGHVS, CDR2 FNYEAQ. This CDR3 region has 17 residues. V was clipped by 0 bases and J by 0 bases, with 9 bases between them.

V usage is TRBV28 and J usage is TRBJ1-2; 7 bases map to TRBD1. The CDR3 runs 13 residues. J was trimmed by 5 bases and V by 6 bases; bases with no gene match: 6. Per germline, CDR1 MDHEN and CDR2 SYDVKM. The DNA of the CDR3 is TGTGCCAGCAGCCGCGGACAGGAATATGGCTACACCTTC. Translated: CASSRGQEYGYTF.

V is TRBV11-3 and J is TRBJ2-1, with D tentatively TRBD2 (6 bases). Trimming removed 5 bases at V and 9 bases at J, with 23 bases between. CDR3 length equals 16 residues. Germline CDR1 reads SGHNT; CDR2 reads YENEEA. The CDR3 DNA sequence: TGTGCCAGCAGCCCCCCTTCGACGGCAGGGAGGAGTGAGCAGTTCTTC. The encoded protein is CASSPPSTAGRSEQFF. The variable domain in full, with the rest retrieved from reference TRBV11-3 and TRBJ2-1, is EAGVVQSPRYKIIEKKQPVAFWCNPISGHNTLYWYLQNLGQGPELLIRYENEEAVDDSQLPKDRFSAERLKGVDSTLKIQPAELGDSAVYLCASSPPSTAGRSEQFFGPGTRLTVL.

The chain recombines TRBV12-5 with TRBJ2-6; D not resolved. The V and J ends lost 7 bases and 0 bases respectively, with 7 bases between them. This CDR3 region has 14 residues. Germline V CDR1 and CDR2: LGHNT, FRNRAP. The CDR3 reads CASAPYSGANVLTF. The CDR3 nucleotides read TGTGCTAGTGCCCCCTACTCTGGGGCCAACGTCCTGACTTTC.

The chain recombines TRBV2 with TRBJ1-5; possible D gene TRBD1, 5 bases. There are 16 residues in the CDR3. CDR1 and CDR2 (germline): SNHLY, FYNNEI. The germline V and J ends were trimmed by 3 bases and 1 base, with 13 bases remaining between them. The CDR3 loop reads CASSDRGGWSNQPQHF. CDR3 nucleotide sequence: TGTGCCAGCAGTGATCGGGGGGGATGGAGCAATCAGCCCCAGCATTTT.

This chain joins TRBV10-3 and TRBJ2-5; TRBD1 aligns across 8 bases. The ends lost 6 bases at V and 1 base at J; junction bases unmatched: 7. This CDR3 is 15 amino acids long. The germline gives CDR1 ENHRY, CDR2 SYGVKD. CDR3 residues: CAISLSTGGQETQYF. CDR3 coding DNA: TGTGCCATCAGCCTCTCTACAGGGGGCCAAGAGACCCAGTACTTC.

The chain uses TRBV13 and TRBJ2-5; 14 bases are a match to TRBD2. The CDR3 is 15 amino acids. The V gene's germline CDR1 is PRHDT and CDR2 FYEKMQ (reference sequence). V was pared by 4 bases and J by 10 bases, with 8 bases of the junction left unmatched. This CDR3 reads CASSSSGTSGSVQYF. The CDR3 DNA sequence: TGTGCCAGCAGCTCATCCGGGACTAGCGGGAGTGTCCAGTACTTC.

This clone has only a few counts. The chain combines TRBV11-2 with TRBJ2-1, with 11 bases matching TRBD2. This CDR3 region has 16 residues. Germline values: CDR1 SGHAT, CDR2 FQNNGV. J was trimmed by 5 bases and V by 5 bases; bases with no gene match: 8. CDR3 protein: CASSRPLTSGNNEQFF. In DNA, the CDR3 is TGTGCCAGCAGCCGCCCGCTGACTAGCGGGAACAATGAGCAGTTCTTC.

This clone has just a few counts. The chain links TRBV27 to TRBJ2-3, with a possible D match to TRBD1 (5 bases). The CDR3 covers 14 residues. V lost 8 bases, J lost 1 base, and 13 bases lay in between. Germline CDR1 and CDR2: MNHEY and SMNVEV (reference sequence). CDR3 DNA: TGTGCCAGCGGGTTTGAACAGGGCACAGATACGCAGTATTTT. It codes for CASGFEQGTDTQYF.